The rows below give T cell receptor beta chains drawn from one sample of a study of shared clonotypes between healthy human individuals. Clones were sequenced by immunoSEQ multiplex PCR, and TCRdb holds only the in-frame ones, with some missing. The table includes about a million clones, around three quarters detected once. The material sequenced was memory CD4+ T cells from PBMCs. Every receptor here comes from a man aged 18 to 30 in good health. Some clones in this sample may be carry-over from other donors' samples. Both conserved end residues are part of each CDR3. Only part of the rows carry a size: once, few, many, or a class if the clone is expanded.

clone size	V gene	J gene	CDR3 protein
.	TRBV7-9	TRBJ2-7	CASSLKETEQYF
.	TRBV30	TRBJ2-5	CAWGGQETQYF
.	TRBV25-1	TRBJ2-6	CASNPSGANVLTF
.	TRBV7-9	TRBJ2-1	CASSLGTSGHNEQFF
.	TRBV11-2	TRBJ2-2	CASSLGLAGDFGELFF
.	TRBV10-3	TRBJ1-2	CAISDPNRGIGYGYTF
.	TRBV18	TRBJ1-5	CASSPGQFTQPQHF
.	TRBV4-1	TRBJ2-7	CASSPTGSEWYEQYF
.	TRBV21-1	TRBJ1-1	CASSKCQPGQGNTEAFF
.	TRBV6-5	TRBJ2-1	CASSSGIVGVGEQFF
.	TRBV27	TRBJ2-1	CASSRGLAGYNEQFF
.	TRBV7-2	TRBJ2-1	CASSFIAGDNEQFF
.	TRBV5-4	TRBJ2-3	CASSVTSGGTDTQYF
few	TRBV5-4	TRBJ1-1	CATHSTNTEAFF
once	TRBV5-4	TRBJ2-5	CASSPAADQETQYF
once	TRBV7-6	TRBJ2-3	CASSSLQLSTDTQYF
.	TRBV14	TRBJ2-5	CASSRRYSGEETQYF
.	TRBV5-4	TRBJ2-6	CASSYRQGGSSGANVLTF
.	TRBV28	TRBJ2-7	CASSPRTSGSWEQYF
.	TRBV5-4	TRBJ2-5	CASFRAGVRETQYF
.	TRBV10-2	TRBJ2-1	CASTATSGAYNEQFF
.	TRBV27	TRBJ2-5	CASSQQGWETQYF
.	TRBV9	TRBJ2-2	CASSVATGRYTGELFF
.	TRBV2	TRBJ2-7	CASNTQLGTSGSEQYF
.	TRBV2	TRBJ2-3	CASLKDRGIGDTQYF
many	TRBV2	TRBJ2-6	CASSLSGANVLTF
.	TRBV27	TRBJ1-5	CASNPTGNGNQPQHF
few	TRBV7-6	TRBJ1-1	CASSSGQGRWTEAFF
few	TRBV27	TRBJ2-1	CASSHDRSSYNEQFF
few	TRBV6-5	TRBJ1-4	CASSYSRTNEKLFF
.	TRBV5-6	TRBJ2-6	CASSRGPGYPSGANVLTF
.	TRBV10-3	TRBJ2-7	CAISESGLAGGVYEQYF
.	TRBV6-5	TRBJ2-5	CAGGQGPETQYF
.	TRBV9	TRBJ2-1	CASSAGQGYEQFF
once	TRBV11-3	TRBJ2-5	CASSFGQQETQYF
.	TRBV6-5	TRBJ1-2	CASSYSFGPSLDGYTF
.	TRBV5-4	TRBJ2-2	CASWEGGRAGELFF
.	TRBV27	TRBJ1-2	CASSLTGTGHYGYTF
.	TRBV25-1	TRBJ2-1	CASRSGTYNEQFF
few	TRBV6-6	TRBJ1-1	CASSASSGGLLGEAFF
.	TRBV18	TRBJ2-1	CASSPRGSGRLDEQFF
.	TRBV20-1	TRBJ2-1	CSASSGLSKFF
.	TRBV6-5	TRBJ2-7	CASSRPQPPYEQYF
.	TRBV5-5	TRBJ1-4	CASSYYLMGGSAEKLFF
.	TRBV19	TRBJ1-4	CASSLQGGDEKLFF
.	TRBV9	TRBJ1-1	CASSAGQMNTEAFF
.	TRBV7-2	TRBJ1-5	CASSLEVSGQPQHF
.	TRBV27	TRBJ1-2	CASSLSEGARGYTF
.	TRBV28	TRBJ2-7	CASSLDGRGHEQYF
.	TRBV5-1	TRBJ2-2	CASSFNTGELFF